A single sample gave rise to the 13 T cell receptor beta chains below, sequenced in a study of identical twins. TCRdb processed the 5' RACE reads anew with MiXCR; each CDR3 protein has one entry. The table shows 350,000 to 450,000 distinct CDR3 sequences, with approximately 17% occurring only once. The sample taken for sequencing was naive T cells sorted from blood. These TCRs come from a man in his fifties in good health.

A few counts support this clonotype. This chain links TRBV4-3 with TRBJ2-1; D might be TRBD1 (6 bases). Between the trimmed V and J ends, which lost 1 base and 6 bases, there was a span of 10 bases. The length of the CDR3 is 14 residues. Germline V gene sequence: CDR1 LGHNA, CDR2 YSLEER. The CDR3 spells CASSQVHRVNEQFF. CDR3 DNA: TGCGCCAGCAGCCAAGTTCACAGGGTCAATGAGCAGTTCTTC.

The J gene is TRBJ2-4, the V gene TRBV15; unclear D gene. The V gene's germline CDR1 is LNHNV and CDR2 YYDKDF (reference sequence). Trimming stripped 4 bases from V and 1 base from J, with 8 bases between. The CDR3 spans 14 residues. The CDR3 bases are TGTGCCACCAGCAACCCGTGGGCCAAAAACATTCAGTACTTC. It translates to CATSNPWAKNIQYF.

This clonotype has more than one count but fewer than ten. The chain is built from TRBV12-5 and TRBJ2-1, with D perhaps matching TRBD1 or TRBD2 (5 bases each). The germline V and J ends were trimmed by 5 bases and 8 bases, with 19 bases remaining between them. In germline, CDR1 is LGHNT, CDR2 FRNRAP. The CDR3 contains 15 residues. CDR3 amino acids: CASGPRTGEGHEQFF. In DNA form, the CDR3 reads TGTGCTAGTGGTCCCCGAACCGGCGAGGGGCATGAGCAGTTCTTC.

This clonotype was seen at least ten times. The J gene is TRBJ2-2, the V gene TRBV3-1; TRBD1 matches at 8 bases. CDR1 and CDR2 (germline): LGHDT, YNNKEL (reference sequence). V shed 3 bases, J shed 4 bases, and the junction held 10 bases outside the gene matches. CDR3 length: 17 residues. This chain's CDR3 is CASSHKPGQALTGELFF. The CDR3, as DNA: TGTGCCAGCAGCCACAAACCGGGACAGGCGCTCACCGGGGAGCTGTTTTTT.

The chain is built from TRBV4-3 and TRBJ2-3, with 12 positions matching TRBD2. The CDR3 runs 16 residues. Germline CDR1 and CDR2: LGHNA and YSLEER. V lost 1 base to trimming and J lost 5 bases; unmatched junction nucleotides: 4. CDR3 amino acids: CASSQGPSGGEDTQYF. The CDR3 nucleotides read TGCGCCAGCAGCCAAGGGCCTAGCGGGGGGGAAGATACGCAGTATTTT.

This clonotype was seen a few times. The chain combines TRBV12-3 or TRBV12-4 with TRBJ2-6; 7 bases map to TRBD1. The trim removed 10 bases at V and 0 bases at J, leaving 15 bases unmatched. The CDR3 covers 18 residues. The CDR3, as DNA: TGTGCCATCGGACAGCCTGCAGGGGGAAGCTCTGGGGCCAACGTCCTGACTTTC. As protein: CAIGQPAGGSSGANVLTF.

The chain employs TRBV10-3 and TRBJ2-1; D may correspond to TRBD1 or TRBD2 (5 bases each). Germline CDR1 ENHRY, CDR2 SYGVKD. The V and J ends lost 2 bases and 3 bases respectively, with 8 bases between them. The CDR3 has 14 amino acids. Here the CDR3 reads CAISEGTIYNEQFF. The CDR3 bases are TGTGCCATCAGTGAGGGGACGATCTACAATGAGCAGTTCTTC.

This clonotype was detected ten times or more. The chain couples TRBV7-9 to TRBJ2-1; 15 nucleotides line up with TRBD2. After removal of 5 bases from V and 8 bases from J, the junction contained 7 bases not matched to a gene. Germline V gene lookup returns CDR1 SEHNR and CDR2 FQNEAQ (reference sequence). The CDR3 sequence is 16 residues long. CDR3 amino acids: CASSRSGLAGGHEQFF. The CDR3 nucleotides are TGTGCCAGCAGCCGGTCGGGACTAGCGGGAGGTCATGAGCAGTTCTTC.

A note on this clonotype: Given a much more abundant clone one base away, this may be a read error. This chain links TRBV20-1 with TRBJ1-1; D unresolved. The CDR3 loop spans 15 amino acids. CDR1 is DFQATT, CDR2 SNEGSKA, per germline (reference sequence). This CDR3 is CSARDKEGLGTEALF. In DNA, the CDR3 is TGCAGTGCTAGAGATAAGGAGGGATTGGGCACTGAAGCTCTCTTT.

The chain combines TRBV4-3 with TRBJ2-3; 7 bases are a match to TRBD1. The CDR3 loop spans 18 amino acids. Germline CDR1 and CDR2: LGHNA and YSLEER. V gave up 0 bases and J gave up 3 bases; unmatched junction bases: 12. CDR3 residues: CASSQDKGGPPSTDTQYF. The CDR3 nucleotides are TGCGCCAGCAGCCAAGATAAAGGGGGCCCTCCTAGTACAGATACGCAGTATTTT.

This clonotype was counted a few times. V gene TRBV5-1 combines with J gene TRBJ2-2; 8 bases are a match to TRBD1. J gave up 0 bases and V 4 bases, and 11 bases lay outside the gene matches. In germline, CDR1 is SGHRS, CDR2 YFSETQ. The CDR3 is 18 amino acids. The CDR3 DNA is TGCGCCAGCAGCCTTACCTTAGGACAGGGAGCGAACACCGGGGAGCTGTTTTTT. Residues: CASSLTLGQGANTGELFF.

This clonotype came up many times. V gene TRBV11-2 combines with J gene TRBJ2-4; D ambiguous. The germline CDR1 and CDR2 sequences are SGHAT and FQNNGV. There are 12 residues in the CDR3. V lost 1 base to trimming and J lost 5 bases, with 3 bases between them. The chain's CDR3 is CASSLVENIQYF. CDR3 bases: TGTGCCAGCAGCTTAGTCGAAAACATTCAGTACTTC. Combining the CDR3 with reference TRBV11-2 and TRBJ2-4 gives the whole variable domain EAGVAQSPRYKIIEKRQSVAFWCNPISGHATLYWYQQILGQGPKLLIQFQNNGVVDDSQLPKDRFSAERLKGVDSTLKIQPAKLEDSAVYLCASSLVENIQYFGAGTRLSVL.

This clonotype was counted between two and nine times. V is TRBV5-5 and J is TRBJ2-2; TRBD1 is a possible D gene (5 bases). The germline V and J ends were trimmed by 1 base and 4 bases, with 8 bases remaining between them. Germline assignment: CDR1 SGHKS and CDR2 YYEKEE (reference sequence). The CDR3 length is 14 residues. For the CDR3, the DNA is TGTGCCAGCAGCTTGCAGGGCAGCACCGGGGAGCTGTTTTTT. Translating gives CASSLQGSTGELFF.